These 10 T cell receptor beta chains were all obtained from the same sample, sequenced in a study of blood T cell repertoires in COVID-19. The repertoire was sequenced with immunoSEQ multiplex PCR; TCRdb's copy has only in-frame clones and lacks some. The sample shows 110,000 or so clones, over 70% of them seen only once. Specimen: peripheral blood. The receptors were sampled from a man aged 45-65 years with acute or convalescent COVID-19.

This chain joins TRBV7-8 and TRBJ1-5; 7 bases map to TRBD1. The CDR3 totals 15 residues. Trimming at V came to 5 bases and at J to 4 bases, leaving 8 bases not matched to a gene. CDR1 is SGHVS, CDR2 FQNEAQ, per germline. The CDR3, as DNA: TGTGCCAGCAGCCCGACAGGGAACATAAATCAGCCCCAGCATTTT. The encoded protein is CASSPTGNINQPQHF.

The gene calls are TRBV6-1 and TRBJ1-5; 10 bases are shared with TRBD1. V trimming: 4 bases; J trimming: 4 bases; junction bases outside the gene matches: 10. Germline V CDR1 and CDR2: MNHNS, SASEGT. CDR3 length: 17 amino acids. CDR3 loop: CASSAKDRGGRNQPQHF. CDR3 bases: TGTGCCAGCAGTGCGAAGGACAGGGGGGGGAGAAATCAGCCCCAGCATTTT.

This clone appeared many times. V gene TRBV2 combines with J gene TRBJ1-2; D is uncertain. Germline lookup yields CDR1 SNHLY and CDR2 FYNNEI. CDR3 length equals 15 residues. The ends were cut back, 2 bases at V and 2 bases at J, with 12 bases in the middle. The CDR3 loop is CASSEYHGSNYGYTF. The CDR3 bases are TGTGCCAGCAGTGAATACCACGGGTCAAACTATGGCTACACCTTC.

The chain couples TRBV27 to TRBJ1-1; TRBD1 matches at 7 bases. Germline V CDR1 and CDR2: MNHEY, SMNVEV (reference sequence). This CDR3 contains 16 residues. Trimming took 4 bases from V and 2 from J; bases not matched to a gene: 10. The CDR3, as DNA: TGTGCCAGCAGTTCACTCCTTACAGGGGAAAACACTGAAGCTTTCTTT. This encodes CASSSLLTGENTEAFF.

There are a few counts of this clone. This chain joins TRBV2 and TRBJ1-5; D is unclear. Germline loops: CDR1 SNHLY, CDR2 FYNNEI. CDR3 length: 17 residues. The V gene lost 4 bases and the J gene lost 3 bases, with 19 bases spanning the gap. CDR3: CASSGPGTRALNQPQHF. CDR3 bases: TGTGCCAGCAGTGGACCGGGAACAAGGGCACTCAATCAGCCCCAGCATTTT.

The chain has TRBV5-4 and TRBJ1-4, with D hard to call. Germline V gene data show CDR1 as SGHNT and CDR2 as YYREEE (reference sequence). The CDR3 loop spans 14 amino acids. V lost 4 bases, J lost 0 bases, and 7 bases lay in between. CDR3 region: CASSRGATNEKLFF. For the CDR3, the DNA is TGTGCCAGCAGCCGCGGAGCAACTAATGAAAAACTGTTTTTT.

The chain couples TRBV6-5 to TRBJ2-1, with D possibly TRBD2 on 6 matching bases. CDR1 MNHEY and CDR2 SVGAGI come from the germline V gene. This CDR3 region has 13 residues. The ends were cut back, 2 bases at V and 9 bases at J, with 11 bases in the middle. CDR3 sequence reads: CASSYRDSSEQFF. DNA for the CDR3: TGTGCCAGCAGTTACAGGGACTCTAGTGAGCAGTTCTTC.

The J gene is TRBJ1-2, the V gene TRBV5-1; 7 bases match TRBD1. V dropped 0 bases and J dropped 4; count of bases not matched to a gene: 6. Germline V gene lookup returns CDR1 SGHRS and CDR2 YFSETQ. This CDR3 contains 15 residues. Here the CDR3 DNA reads TGCGCCAGCAGCTTGGGACAGGGACGGGCCTATGGCTACACCTTC. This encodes CASSLGQGRAYGYTF.

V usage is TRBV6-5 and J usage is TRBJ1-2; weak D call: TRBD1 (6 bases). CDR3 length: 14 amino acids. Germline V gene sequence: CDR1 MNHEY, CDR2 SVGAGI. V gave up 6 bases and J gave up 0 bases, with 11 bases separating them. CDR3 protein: CASRRGQTNYGYTF. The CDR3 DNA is TGTGCCAGCAGACGTGGACAGACTAACTATGGCTACACCTTC.

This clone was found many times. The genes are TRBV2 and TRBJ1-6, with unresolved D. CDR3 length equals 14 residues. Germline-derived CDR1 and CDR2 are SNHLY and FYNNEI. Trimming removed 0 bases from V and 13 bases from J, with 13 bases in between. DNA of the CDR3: TGTGCCAGCAGTGAAGCAGAAGTGAGAGGGCCCCTCCACTTT. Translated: CASSEAEVRGPLHF.